Included here is one TCR beta chain sequence, with context. The data belong to a study of Ad26.COV2.S vaccination and SARS-CoV-2 variants. Treatment described: 15 to 20 received Ad26.COV2.S at low or high dose, single or two shots; roughly five received placebo; per-sample allocation not given. Sampling was done on day 63 after the first vaccine or placebo injection. Donation came from an adult in Boston who was aged 18-55 years. Expressing Wuhan-strain SARS-CoV-2 spike, an Ad26 vector served as the vaccine. Profiling relied on immunoSEQ multiplex PCR, and the TCRdb table lists in-frame clones only, not all of them. In the table there are about 330,000 clones, roughly nine tenths of which are singletons. This CDR3 comprises 12 residues. Trimming removed 3 bases at V and 7 bases at J, with 9 bases between. Looked up from germline, CDR1 is KGHSH and CDR2 is LQKENI.

This sample comprised peripheral blood, obtained in a trial of Ad26.COV2.S vaccine versus placebo. The clonotype comes from a person aged 18-60 years who received the Ad26.COV2.S COVID-19 vaccine or a placebo. V and J are TRBV18 and TRBJ1-1, with unresolved D. CDR3 nucleotides: TGTGCCAGCTCACCCCCGGGAGTTGAAGCTTTCTTT. Translating gives CASSPPGVEAFF. Full variable domain (missing parts from reference TRBV18 and TRBJ1-1): NAGVMQNPRHLVRRRGQEARLRCSPMKGHSHVYWYRQLPEEGLKFMVYLQKENIIDESGMPKERFSAEFPKEGPSILRIQQVVRGDSAAYFCASSPPGVEAFFGQGTRLTVV.